This entry lists 25 T cell receptor beta chains sequenced from one sample in a study of blood T cell repertoires in COVID-19 (dated by TCRdb to 2020 to 2021). Library creation used the immunoSEQ multiplex PCR assay. TCRdb's version of the immuneACCESS table is confined to in-frame rearrangements and falls short of the full clone set. An unresolved V gene accounts for under half of the shortfall where checked; the remainder is of unknown origin. In this sample the table shows approximately 480,000 clones, about 90% of which occur a single time. The ten most abundant clones make up 0.7% of the sample. The sequenced sample was PBMCs or T cells enriched from blood (not recorded which). These TCRs come from a woman under 30 who had recovered from COVID-19.

The chain employs TRBV7-8 and TRBJ1-2; tentatively, D is TRBD1 (6 bases). Trimming took 5 bases from V and 8 from J, leaving 18 bases between them. This CDR3 has 14 amino acids. In germline, CDR1 is SGHVS, CDR2 FQNEAQ. This chain's CDR3 is CASSPDRSDLGYTF. CDR3 DNA: TGTGCCAGCAGCCCAGACAGGAGTGATTTGGGCTACACCTTC. The full variable domain, its missing parts supplied by reference TRBV7-8 and TRBJ1-2, is GAGVSQSPRYKVAKRGQDVALRCDPISGHVSLFWYQQALGQGPEFLTYFQNEAQLDKSGLPSDRFFAERPEGSVSTLKIQRTQQEDSAVYLCASSPDRSDLGYTFGSGTRLTVV.

The rearrangement joins TRBV3-1 (or the pseudogene TRBV3-2) to TRBJ2-3, with 11 bases lining up with TRBD2. V lost 3 bases and J lost 0; bases outside the gene matches: 8. Germline CDR1 reads LGHDT; CDR2 reads YNNKEL (reference sequence). The CDR3 totals 18 residues. CDR3 bases: TGTGCCAGCAGCCATTACGCTAGCGGGGGGCCTAGCACAGATACGCAGTATTTT. Translating it yields CASSHYASGGPSTDTQYF.

The chain links TRBV9 to TRBJ1-1, with unresolved D. Germline CDR1 is SGDLS and CDR2 is YYNGEE. Between the trimmed V and J ends, which lost 7 bases and 4 bases, there was a span of 32 bases. There are 19 residues in the CDR3. DNA of the CDR3: TGTGCCAGCTCTCCCGATCGAACGGGAATGCCGTGGTGGGGCACTGAAGCTTTCTTT. Translation: CASSPDRTGMPWWGTEAFF.

CDR3 loop: CASSLDGQYGYTF. In nucleotides, the CDR3 is TGTGCCAGCAGCTTGGACGGACAATATGGCTACACCTTC. The chain recombines TRBV6-5 with TRBJ1-2; TRBD1 is a possible D gene (5 bases). Per germline, CDR1 MNHEY and CDR2 SVGAGI. The CDR3 consists of 13 residues. Trimming took 6 bases from V and 5 from J, leaving 13 bases between them.

V usage is TRBV5-1 and J usage is TRBJ1-1; D call uncertain. The V and J ends lost 0 bases and 7 bases respectively, with 13 bases between them. The CDR3 covers 14 residues. Germline CDR1 is SGHRS and CDR2 is YFSETQ. The CDR3 sequence: CASSLGLVGDEAFF. The CDR3 DNA reads TGCGCCAGCAGCTTGGGGCTAGTGGGAGATGAAGCTTTCTTT.

This chain joins TRBV30 and TRBJ2-7, with a tentative D call TRBD2 (7 bases). Germline assignment: CDR1 GTSNPN and CDR2 SVGIG (reference sequence). V was clipped by 0 bases and J by 12 bases, with 15 bases between them. The CDR3 is made up of 12 amino acids. The CDR3 spells CAWSVPGGWRYF. The CDR3 nucleotides are TGTGCCTGGAGTGTACCGGGGGGCTGGAGGTACTTC.

This sequence joins TRBV10-3 and TRBJ1-5; 8 bases match TRBD1. The germline CDR1 and CDR2 sequences are ENHRY and SYGVKD. This CDR3 region has 15 residues. V gave up 10 bases and J gave up 8 bases; unmatched junction bases: 16. The CDR3 nucleotides are TGTGCCAACAACCCCCCTCAGGGGGCCTCAAAGCCCCAGCATTTT. This codes for CANNPPQGASKPQHF.

CDR3 DNA sequence: TGTGCCAGCAGTGACGAGGGGGCTAGTGATGAGCAGTTCTTC. This sequence encodes CASSDEGASDEQFF. This rearrangement joins TRBV6-4 to TRBJ2-1; 7 bases match TRBD1. CDR1 is MRHNA and CDR2 is SNTAGT in the germline V gene. V was pared by 2 bases and J by 8 bases, with 6 bases of the junction left unmatched. The CDR3 has 14 residues.

This clone showed up just a few times. The chain recombines TRBV11-2 with TRBJ2-6, with 8 bases fitting TRBD1. Losses at the gene ends were 1 base for V and 2 bases for J; bases not matched to a gene: 7. The CDR3 length is 18 residues. CDR1 SGHAT and CDR2 FQNNGV come from the germline V gene. Here the CDR3 reads CASSLVYYRGAGANVLTF. The CDR3 DNA is TGTGCCAGCAGCTTAGTTTATTACAGGGGGGCTGGGGCCAACGTCCTGACTTTC.

This clone was observed a single time. The V call is TRBV7-8, the J call TRBJ1-6; perhaps TRBD1 as D (6 bases). V lost 5 bases and J 12 bases, leaving 14 bases between the germline ends. The CDR3 totals 13 residues. CDR1 is SGHVS, CDR2 FQNEAQ, per germline. The CDR3 coding sequence is TGTGCCAGCAGCCACAGGACAGCCAGACCCCTCCACTTT. It yields the protein CASSHRTARPLHF.

The rearrangement joins TRBV28 to TRBJ2-1; weak D call: TRBD1 (5 bases). The germline V gene encodes CDR1 MDHEN and CDR2 SYDVKM. Trimming cost V 3 bases and J 7 bases, with 13 bases left between them. This CDR3 is 14 amino acids long. The CDR3, as DNA: TGTGCCAGCAGTTTCCTAGGGGATGGGAATGAGCAGTTCTTC. It specifies CASSFLGDGNEQFF.

The chain recombines TRBV11-2 with TRBJ1-1; 10 bases map to TRBD1. V gave up 5 bases and J gave up 5 bases; unmatched junction bases: 14. Germline lookup yields CDR1 SGHAT and CDR2 FQNNGV. This CDR3 spans 17 amino acids. The CDR3 sequence: CASSVRQGATRRTEAFF. CDR3 sequence (DNA): TGTGCCAGCAGCGTCAGACAGGGGGCGACGAGAAGGACTGAAGCTTTCTTT.

The chain has TRBV20-1 and TRBJ1-2; unclear D gene. Germline assignment: CDR1 DFQATT and CDR2 SNEGSKA (reference sequence). Between the trimmed V and J ends, which lost 6 bases and 8 bases, there was a span of 13 bases. This CDR3 is 11 amino acids long. The CDR3, as DNA: TGCAGTGCGAGGAGGGTTGAGGGCTACACCTTC. Its protein is CSARRVEGYTF.

The chain combines TRBV5-4 with TRBJ1-2, with TRBD1 identical over 9 bases. This CDR3 comprises 12 residues. Germline values: CDR1 SGHNT, CDR2 YYREEE (reference sequence). V was pared by 4 bases and J by 13 bases, with 8 bases of the junction left unmatched. The CDR3 is CASSPRDREATF. The CDR3 bases are TGTGCCAGCAGCCCAAGGGACAGGGAGGCCACCTTC.

As DNA, the CDR3 is TGTGCCAGCAGCCAGACAGGGACTAGAGAAGATACGCAGTATTTT. It encodes CASSQTGTREDTQYF. The J gene is TRBJ2-3, the V gene TRBV3-1 (or the pseudogene TRBV3-2); perhaps TRBD2 as D (8 bases). CDR3 size: 15 residues. The germline V gene has CDR1 LGHDT and CDR2 YNNKEL (reference sequence). V dropped 3 bases and J dropped 5 bases, with 15 bases sitting between them.

V is TRBV10-3 and J is TRBJ1-2; 8 positions agree with TRBD1. V lost 5 bases, J lost 4 bases, and 6 bases stayed unmatched. CDR1 and CDR2 from the germline V gene are ENHRY and SYGVKD. This CDR3 is built from 14 residues. The CDR3 loop is CAISKTGEIYGYTF. The CDR3 nucleotides read TGTGCCATCAGTAAGACAGGGGAAATCTATGGCTACACCTTC.

This clone was observed a handful of times. The chain couples TRBV2 to TRBJ2-7; TRBD2 aligns across 8 bases. Trimming removed 6 bases from V and 5 bases from J; junction bases left unmatched: 12. CDR3 length equals 15 residues. Germline V gene sequence: CDR1 SNHLY, CDR2 FYNNEI. The CDR3 here is CASSLGAGGPDEQYF. The CDR3 nucleotides read TGTGCCAGCAGCTTAGGCGCGGGGGGCCCTGACGAGCAGTACTTC.

The chain links TRBV19 to TRBJ1-4, with 7 bases aligning to TRBD1. The length of the CDR3 is 18 residues. J gave up 0 bases and V 3 bases, and 10 bases lay outside the gene matches. The V gene's germline CDR1 is LNHDA and CDR2 SQIVND (reference sequence). Here the CDR3 reads CASSIRTGAEATNEKLFF. The CDR3 DNA reads TGTGCCAGTAGTATTCGAACAGGGGCGGAAGCAACTAATGAAAAACTGTTTTTT.

Turning to this clone: The junction departs from germline at one end; a sequencing error may be responsible. This chain joins TRBV18 and TRBJ2-7; TRBD2 matches 7 bases. The germline gives CDR1 KGHSH, CDR2 LQKENI. The length of the CDR3 is 15 residues. Written as DNA, the CDR3 is TGTGCCAGCTCACCATATCTAGCGGATTCCTCCGAGCAGTACTTC. Protein sequence: CASSPYLADSSEQYF.

This rearrangement joins TRBV5-1 to TRBJ1-5; D perhaps matches TRBD1 (6 bases). This CDR3 region has 14 residues. The V end lost 1 base, the J end lost 3 bases, and 8 bases lay between the germline ends. CDR1 and CDR2 from the germline V gene are SGHRS and YFSETQ. CDR3 nucleotide sequence: TGCGCCAGCAGCTTGACAGGGCCCAATCAGCCCCAGCATTTT. Protein sequence: CASSLTGPNQPQHF. Full variable domain (rest looked up from reference TRBV5-1 and TRBJ1-5): KAGVTQTPRYLIKTRGQQVTLSCSPISGHRSVSWYQQTPGQGLQFLFEYFSETQRNKGNFPGRFSGRQFSNSRSEMNVSTLELGDSALYLCASSLTGPNQPQHFGDGTRLSIL.

Only one count was recorded for this clone. The CDR3 region has the DNA TGTGCCATCAGTGGTACGGGGGGTGGGCAGTTCTTC. Translated: CAISGTGGGQFF. The chain is built from TRBV10-3 and TRBJ2-1, with TRBD2 matching over 7 bases. Trimming removed 4 bases from V and 12 bases from J; junction bases left unmatched: 6. From germline, CDR1 is ENHRY and CDR2 SYGVKD. The CDR3 is 12 amino acids.

This clone has a single count. The chain joins TRBV5-1 to TRBJ2-7, with a weak D call TRBD1 (8 bases). V was cut by 4 bases and J by 7 bases, with 15 bases left in between. This CDR3 region has 13 residues. Germline V gene sequence: CDR1 SGHRS, CDR2 YFSETQ. The CDR3 nucleotides read TGCGCCAGCAGCCCGACAGGGGAGGGTGAGCAGTACTTC. This gives the protein CASSPTGEGEQYF. The whole variable domain, remainder taken from reference TRBV5-1 and TRBJ2-7, is KAGVTQTPRYLIKTRGQQVTLSCSPISGHRSVSWYQQTPGQGLQFLFEYFSETQRNKGNFPGRFSGRQFSNSRSEMNVSTLELGDSALYLCASSPTGEGEQYFGPGTRLTVT.

J is TRBJ1-2 and V is TRBV7-2, with 8 bases fitting TRBD1. The CDR3 extends over 13 amino acids. Germline CDR1 and CDR2: SGHTA and FQGNSA. Trimming cost V 4 bases and J 6 bases; bases outside gene matches: 4. The CDR3 coding sequence is TGTGCCAGCAGCTCAGGGGGCAATAATGGCTACACCTTC. Residues: CASSSGGNNGYTF.

CDR3 sequence: CASSLTGDSETQYF. The DNA for the CDR3 is TGTGCCAGCAGCTTGACTGGGGACAGCGAGACCCAGTACTTC. The gene calls are TRBV5-4 and TRBJ2-5; 7 bases agree with TRBD1. Germline V gene data show CDR1 as SGHNT and CDR2 as YYREEE (reference sequence). This CDR3 comprises 14 residues. Trimming took 1 base from V and 5 from J; bases not matched to a gene: 5.

V and J are TRBV28 and TRBJ2-7; TRBD1 agrees at 9 bases. From germline, CDR1 is MDHEN and CDR2 SYDVKM. The ends lost 10 bases at V and 4 bases at J; junction bases unmatched: 17. CDR3 length: 16 amino acids. CDR3 amino acids: CATWGGTGTGWYEQYF. The CDR3 region has the DNA TGTGCCACCTGGGGTGGTACCGGGACAGGGTGGTACGAGCAGTACTTC.